This T cell receptor beta chain was sequenced in a study of glioma-infiltrating T cells after dendritic cell vaccination. The data were produced by immunoSEQ multiplex PCR, yet TCRdb's version contains in-frame clones alone and is incomplete. This table holds just under 85,000 clones, approximately 90% found once. Before vaccination, two weeks after the third vaccination, and at progression, PBMC were collected. The CDR3 is 16 residues long. In germline, CDR1 is SGDLS, CDR2 YYNGEE. V was cut by 0 bases and J by 5 bases, with 12 bases left in between. J is TRBJ1-6 and V is TRBV9; D is undetermined. This clonotype was sampled from a human donor with glioblastoma. Sequences were derived from blood, sampled before dendritic cell vaccination. DNA of the CDR3: TGTGCCAGCAGCGTAGGTCGGGGTAGGGATAATTCACCCCTCCACTTT. This sequence encodes CASSVGRGRDNSPLHF. Using reference TRBV9 and TRBJ1-6 for the parts outside the CDR3, the full variable domain is DSGVTQTPKHLITATGQRVTLRCSPRSGDLSVYWYQQSLDQGLQFLIQYYNGEERAKGNILERFSAQQFPDLHSELNLSSLELGDSALYFCASSVGRGRDNSPLHFGNGTRLTVT.